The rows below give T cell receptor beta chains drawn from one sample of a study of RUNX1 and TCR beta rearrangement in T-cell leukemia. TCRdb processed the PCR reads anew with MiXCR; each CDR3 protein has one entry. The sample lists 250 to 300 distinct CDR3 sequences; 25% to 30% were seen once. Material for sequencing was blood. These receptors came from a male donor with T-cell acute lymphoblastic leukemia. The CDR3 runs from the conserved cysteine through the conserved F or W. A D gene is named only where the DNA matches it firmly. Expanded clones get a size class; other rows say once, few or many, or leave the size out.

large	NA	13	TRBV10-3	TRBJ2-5	CAIKEGTGETQYF	TGTGCCATCAAGGAGGGTACGGGGGAGACCCAGTACTTC
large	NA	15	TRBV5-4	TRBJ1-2	CASSRYREINYGYTF	TGTGCCAGCAGCCGTTACAGGGAAATAAACTATGGCTACACCTTC
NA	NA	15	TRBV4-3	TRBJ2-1	CASSQMRGRRPEQFF	TGCGCCAGCAGCCAAATGCGGGGGCGAAGGCCTGAGCAGTTCTTC
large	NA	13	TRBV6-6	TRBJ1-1	CASSLGGPTEAFF	TGTGCCAGCAGCCTGGGGGGCCCCACTGAAGCTTTCTTT
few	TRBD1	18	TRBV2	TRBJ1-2	CASSEEPIGTVRRYGYTF	TGTGCCAGCAGTGAAGAGCCTATAGGGACAGTACGGCGCTATGGCTACACCTTC
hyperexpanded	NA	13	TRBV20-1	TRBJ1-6	CSASTGDGSPLHF	TGCAGTGCTAGTACGGGGGACGGTTCACCCCTCCACTTT
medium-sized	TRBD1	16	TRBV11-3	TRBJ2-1	CASSPTPGQGMNEQFF	TGTGCCAGCAGCCCGACCCCGGGACAGGGTATGAATGAGCAGTTCTTC
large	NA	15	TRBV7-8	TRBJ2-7	CASSEQGKTSYEQYF	TGTGCCAGCAGCGAACAGGGAAAAACTTCCTACGAGCAGTACTTC
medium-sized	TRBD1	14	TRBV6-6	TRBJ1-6	CASSRDSLNSPLHF	TGTGCCAGCAGTCGGGACAGCTTAAATTCACCCCTCCACTTT
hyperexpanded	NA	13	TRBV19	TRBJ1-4	CASNALTNEKLFF	TGTGCCAGTAACGCTCTGACTAATGAAAAACTGTTTTTT
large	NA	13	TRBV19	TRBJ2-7	CASSPGVTYEQYF	TGTGCCAGTAGTCCGGGAGTAACCTACGAGCAGTACTTC
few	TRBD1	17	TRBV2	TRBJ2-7	CASEGSGGNENSYEQYF	TGTGCCAGCGAGGGGTCAGGGGGTAACGAAAATTCCTACGAGCAGTACTTC
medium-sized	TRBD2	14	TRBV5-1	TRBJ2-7	CASSSGRDSYEQYF	TGCGCCAGCAGCTCCGGGAGGGATTCCTACGAGCAGTACTTC
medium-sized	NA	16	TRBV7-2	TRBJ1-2	CASSLVWQEANYGYTF	TGTGCCAGCAGCTTAGTTTGGCAGGAAGCTAACTATGGCTACACCTTC
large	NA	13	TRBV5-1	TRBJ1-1	CASSLQENTEAFF	TGCGCCAGCAGCTTACAGGAGAACACTGAAGCTTTCTTT
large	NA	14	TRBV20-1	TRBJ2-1	CSAILRDRTNEQFF	TGCAGTGCTATACTGAGGGACCGAACCAATGAGCAGTTCTTC
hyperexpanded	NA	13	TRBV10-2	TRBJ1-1	CASSGIQGYEAFF	TGCGCCAGCAGCGGTATCCAGGGGTATGAAGCTTTCTTT
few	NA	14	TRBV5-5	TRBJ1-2	CASSLAPKGPGYTF	TGTGCCAGCAGCTTGGCCCCCAAGGGTCCTGGCTACACCTTC
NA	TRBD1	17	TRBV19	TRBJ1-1	CASSFRDRILKATEAFF	TGTGCCAGTAGTTTCCGGGACAGGATACTTAAGGCCACTGAAGCTTTCTTT
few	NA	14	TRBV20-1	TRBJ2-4	CSARNPGAKNIQYF	TGCAGTGCTAGAAATCCAGGAGCCAAAAACATTCAGTACTTC
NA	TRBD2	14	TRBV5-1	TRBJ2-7	CASSSGGDSYEQYF	TGCGCCAGCAGCTCCGGGGGGGATTCCTACGAGCAGTACTTC
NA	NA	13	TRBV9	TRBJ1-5	CASSRGANQPQHF	TGTGCCAGCAGCCGGGGAGCCAATCAGCCCCAGCATTTT
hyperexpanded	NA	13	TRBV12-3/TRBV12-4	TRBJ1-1	CASSLGGNTEAFF	TGTGCCAGCTCCTTGGGAGGGAACACTGAAGCTTTCTTT
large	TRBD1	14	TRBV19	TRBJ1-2	CASSLQGGSGGYTF	TGTGCCAGTAGCTTACAGGGGGGATCTGGTGGCTACACCTTC
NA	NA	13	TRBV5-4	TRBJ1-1	CASSVERGTEAFF	TGTGCCAGCAGCGTGGAAAGGGGCACTGAAGCTTTCTTT
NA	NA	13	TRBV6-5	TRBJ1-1	CASSYSSQGEAFF	TGTGCCAGCAGTTACTCGAGCCAAGGCGAAGCTTTCTTT
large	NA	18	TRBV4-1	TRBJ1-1	CASSQVVPHASAPEEAFF	TGCGCCAGCAGCCAAGTAGTTCCCCACGCCTCAGCTCCTGAGGAAGCTTTCTTT
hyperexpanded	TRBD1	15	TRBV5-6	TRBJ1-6	CASSDRGSYNSPLHF	TGTGCCAGCAGCGACAGGGGGTCCTATAATTCACCCCTCCACTTT